This TCR beta chain was recorded in a study of T cell responses to AZD1222 COVID-19 vaccine. Study-level points and caveats: Regions 160-218 and 743-854 held dominance among vaccine-associated CD4 TCRs, which spanned spike.

Of note for this clone: Its matching antigen is unknown.

Whether given at about 4 or about 12 weeks, second doses were pooled. CDR3 length: 16 residues. Germline CDR1 and CDR2: MDHEN and SYDVKM. V trimming: 6 bases; J trimming: 2 bases; junction bases outside the gene matches: 9. Only in-frame clones appear in the TCRdb table, and some are missing; sequencing was by immunoSEQ multiplex PCR. In the table there are 120,000 or so clones, 84% of which are singletons. The input for sequencing was peripheral blood, taken 28 days after the second AZD1222 dose. This clonotype was obtained from an adult who received the AZD1222 COVID-19 vaccine. The chain is built from TRBV28 and TRBJ1-5; 8 bases are a match to TRBD1. In DNA, the CDR3 is TGTGCCAGCAGGACAACGACAGGGGCCGGCAATCAGCCCCAGCATTTT. Protein: CASRTTTGAGNQPQHF. Full variable domain (remainder filled in from reference TRBV28 and TRBJ1-5): DVKVTQSSRYLVKRTGEKVFLECVQDMDHENMFWYRQDPGLGLRLIYFSYDVKMKEKGDIPEGYSVSREKKERFSLILESASTNQTSMYLCASRTTTGAGNQPQHFGDGTRLSIL.